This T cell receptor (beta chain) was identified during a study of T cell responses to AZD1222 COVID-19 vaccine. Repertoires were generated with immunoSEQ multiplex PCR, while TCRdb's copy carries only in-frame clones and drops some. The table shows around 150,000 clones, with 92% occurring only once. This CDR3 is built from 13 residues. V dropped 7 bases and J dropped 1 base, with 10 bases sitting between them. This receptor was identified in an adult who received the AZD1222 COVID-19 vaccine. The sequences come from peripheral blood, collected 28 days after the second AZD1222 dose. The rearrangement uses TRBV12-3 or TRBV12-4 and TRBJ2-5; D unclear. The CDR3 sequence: CASTTSPQETQYF. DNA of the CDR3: TGTGCCAGCACCACTTCCCCCCAAGAGACCCAGTACTTC.